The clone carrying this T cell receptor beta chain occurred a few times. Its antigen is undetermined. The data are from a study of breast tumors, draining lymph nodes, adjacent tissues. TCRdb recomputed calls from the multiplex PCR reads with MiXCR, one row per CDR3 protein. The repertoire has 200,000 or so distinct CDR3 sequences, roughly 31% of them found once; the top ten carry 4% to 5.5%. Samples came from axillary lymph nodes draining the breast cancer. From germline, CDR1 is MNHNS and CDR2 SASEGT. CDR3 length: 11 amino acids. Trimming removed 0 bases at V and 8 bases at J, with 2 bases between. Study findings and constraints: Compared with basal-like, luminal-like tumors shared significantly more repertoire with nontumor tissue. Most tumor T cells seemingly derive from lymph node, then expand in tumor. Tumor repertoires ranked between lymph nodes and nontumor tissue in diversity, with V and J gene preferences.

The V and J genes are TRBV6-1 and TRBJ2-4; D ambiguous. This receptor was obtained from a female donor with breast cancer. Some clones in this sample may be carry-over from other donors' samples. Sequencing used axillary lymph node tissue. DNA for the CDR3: TGTGCCAGCAGTGAAGCTCACATTCAGTACTTC. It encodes CASSEAHIQYF.